This T cell receptor (beta chain) was found in a study of OX40 agonist ivuxolimab in advanced cancers. Assay: immunoSEQ multiplex PCR; the TCRdb copy retains only in-frame clones and omits some. The sample lists around 100,000 clones, approximately 90% seen once, with 0.5% to 0.65% in the top ten. The length of the CDR3 is 13 residues. The germline V gene encodes CDR1 SGHRS and CDR2 YFSETQ. Trimming stripped 4 bases from V and 1 base from J, with 6 bases between. The sequence derives from an adult with an advanced solid tumor such as melanoma, head and neck, liver or kidney cancer. Sample: CD4+ or CD8+ T cells sorted from blood, taken in a trial of the OX40 agonist ivuxolimab. The rearrangement uses TRBV5-1 and TRBJ2-1; D might be TRBD2 (5 bases). In DNA form, the CDR3 reads TGCGCCAGCAGCGAGGGATCCTACAATGAGCAGTTCTTC. It is translated as CASSEGSYNEQFF. Variable domain in full (rest from reference TRBV5-1 and TRBJ2-1): KAGVTQTPRYLIKTRGQQVTLSCSPISGHRSVSWYQQTPGQGLQFLFEYFSETQRNKGNFPGRFSGRQFSNSRSEMNVSTLELGDSALYLCASSEGSYNEQFFGPGTRLTVL.